The T cell receptor beta chain described here comes from a study of blood T cell repertoires in COVID-19. On the study more broadly: From T cells, B-cell-depleted T cells, or PBMCs came the material, which was cDNA or gDNA.

Measured with immunoSEQ multiplex PCR; TCRdb has only the in-frame clones, and not every one. The table includes about 60,000 clones, 70% to 85% detected once. Trimming took off 5 bases at V and 2 bases at J, with 10 bases between the two ends. Germline CDR1 is LNHDA and CDR2 is SQIVND (reference sequence). This CDR3 has 14 amino acids. This sequence originates from a man in his fifties or sixties with acute or convalescent COVID-19. The sequencing input was peripheral blood. The V gene is TRBV19, the J gene TRBJ1-3; D not resolved. The CDR3 region is CASSSAGPGNTIYF. CDR3 bases: TGTGCCAGTAGTTCGGCAGGCCCTGGAAACACCATATATTTT.